This T cell receptor beta chain is from a study of Graves' ophthalmopathy and Graves' hyperthyroidism. Background on the study: Where ophthalmopathy was absent within 18 months of follow-up, hyperthyroidism was stable. Study-level points and caveats: The study's model predicted ophthalmopathy progression at 65% to 71% sensitivity and 72.22% specificity.

The germline V and J ends were trimmed by 5 bases and 3 bases, with 9 bases remaining between them. The CDR3 has 13 residues. The germline CDR1 and CDR2 sequences are KGHDR and SFDVKD. Transcripts of RNA were the source for amplifying TCR beta CDR3 regions. The authors performed first-round RT-PCR with HTBI primers and then a second-round multiplex PCR. TCRdb independently ran MiXCR on the multiplex PCR reads; one entry per CDR3 protein. Here the sample spans about 1.2 million distinct CDR3 sequences, less than 45% being singletons. This clonotype was observed many times. What it recognizes is unknown.

The TCR sequence derives from an adult man with Graves' hyperthyroidism. Sequencing was carried out using peripheral blood or thyroid tissue (not recorded which). The chain uses TRBV24-1 and TRBJ1-1; D not resolved. The chain's CDR3 is CATSVGDYTEAFF. In nucleotides, the CDR3 is TGTGCCACCAGTGTGGGAGACTACACTGAAGCTTTCTTT.